This TCR beta chain stems from a study of T cells after yellow fever vaccination. This clonotype was recorded at least ten times. The antigen remains undetermined. Study-wide findings and caveats: Abundant clonotypes (contaminants from the bulk population) could be present in FACS-sorted repertoires. After the booster, roughly 96% of CD4 and about nine tenths of CD8 primary-response clones were re-detected.

CDR1 and CDR2 from the germline V gene are SGHRS and YFSETQ. V dropped 4 bases and J dropped 0 bases, with 14 bases sitting between them. This CDR3 has 16 amino acids. Conversion of TCR transcripts into cDNA relied on 5'RACE template switching, which added a universal primer site and UMIs. TCRdb re-called the 5' RACE reads through MiXCR, storing one row per CDR3 protein. The top ten clones hold just over 45% of a sample with 27,000 or so distinct CDR3 sequences, about 4.4% of them seen once. The source was CD8+ T cells sorted from PBMCs, collected 5 days after the yellow fever booster vaccination. The chain combines TRBV5-1 with TRBJ2-1; tentatively, D is TRBD1 (6 bases). The TCR originated in a man aged 25 to 45 who received the YFV17D yellow fever vaccine. This CDR3 is CASSGRQESSYNEQFF. The CDR3 DNA follows: TGCGCCAGCAGCGGTCGACAGGAGAGCTCCTACAATGAGCAGTTCTTC.